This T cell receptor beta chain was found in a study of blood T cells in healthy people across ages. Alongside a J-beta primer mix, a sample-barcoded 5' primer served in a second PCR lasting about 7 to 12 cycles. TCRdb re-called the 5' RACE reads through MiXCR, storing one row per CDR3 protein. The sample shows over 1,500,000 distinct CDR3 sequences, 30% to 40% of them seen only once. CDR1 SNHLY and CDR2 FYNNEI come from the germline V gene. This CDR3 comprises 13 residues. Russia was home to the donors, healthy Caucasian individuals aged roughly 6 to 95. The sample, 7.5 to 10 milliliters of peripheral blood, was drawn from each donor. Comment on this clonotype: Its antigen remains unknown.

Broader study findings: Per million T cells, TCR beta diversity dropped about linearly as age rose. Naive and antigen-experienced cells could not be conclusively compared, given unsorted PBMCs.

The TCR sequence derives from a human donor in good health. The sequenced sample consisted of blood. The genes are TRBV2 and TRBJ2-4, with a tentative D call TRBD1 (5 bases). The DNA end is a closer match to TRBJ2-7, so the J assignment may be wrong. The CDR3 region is CASSVDRHYEQYF. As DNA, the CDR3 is TGTGCCAGCAGCGTAGACAGACACTACGAGCAGTACTTC.